This is a list of T cell receptor beta chains from one sample in a study of CD4 T cells in relation to SARS-CoV-2 and coronaviruses. Which antigens these TCRs recognize remains unknown. TCRdb's copy holds only in-frame clones and misses some; the assay was immunoSEQ multiplex PCR. The data hold under 35,000 clones, with about 76% observed a single time. Sample: CD4+ T cells from PBMCs, cultured in vitro. These TCRs come from a human donor in good health. Both conserved end residues are trimmed from each CDR3.

v_gene	CDR3aa
TRBV7-2	ASSLLASSYEQY
TRBV28	ASRTGYPGTGAYEQY
TRBV6-5	ASRTDRGGGYT
TRBV7-9	ASKRGQISGNTIY
TRBV10-3	AISGREGTDTQY
TRBV4-3	ASSAQGMGETQY
TRBV7-2	ASSSRDRRETQY
TRBV7-9	ASSPKRRISYNEQF
TRBV30	AWTGADSNQPQH
TRBV30	AWSGTLAGELF
TRBV28	ASSISLQGNEQF
TRBV4-2	ASSQGTPAGTDTQY
TRBV12-3/TRBV12-4	ASSFAEQY
TRBV7-2	ASSPGVNTYEQY
TRBV12-3/TRBV12-4	ASSGGVQETQY
TRBV2	ASMRGSRNEQY
TRBV14	ASSPAGTGSNGYT
TRBV5-4	ASSLAGGSEQY
TRBV6-1	ASSGLAGVGSYEQY
TRBV11-2	ASSGLAGALEQY
TRBV4-3	ASSQEVGLGNTIY
TRBV11-2	ASSFVRGNEQF
TRBV30	AWSVQDRNYGYT
TRBV7-2	ASSFSPVGRPYNEQF
TRBV5-6	ASSTTYTDTQY
TRBV28	ASSLEDRWESNTGELF
TRBV2	ASSVRGADGELF
TRBV9	ASSPGAGRETQY
TRBV5-1	ASSLGGRGGWETQY
TRBV7-9	ASSSAGSLEGGYT
TRBV21-1	ASRWRDVNTEAF